This TCR beta chain is from a study of T cell responses to AZD1222 COVID-19 vaccine. Libraries were prepared by immunoSEQ multiplex PCR; TCRdb keeps only in-frame clonotypes and omits some of them. The table lists about 150,000 clones, 85% to 95% of them singletons. Germline loops: CDR1 MNHNS, CDR2 SASEGT. The CDR3 covers 16 residues. V was shortened by 3 bases and J by 6 bases, with 17 bases between the two germline ends. The chain carries TRBV6-1 and TRBJ1-4; D gene unclear. This specimen consisted of peripheral blood, obtained on day 0 of AZD1222 vaccination. The clonotype comes from an adult in good health. CDR3 sequence (DNA): TGTGCCAGCAGTGACCTGGAATGGGCAGCAGATGAAAAACTGTTTTTT. Amino acids: CASSDLEWAADEKLFF.